Listed here are 13 T cell receptor beta chains from one sample, sequenced in a study of blood T cell repertoires in COVID-19. TCRdb keeps only in-frame clones here, not all; method: immunoSEQ multiplex PCR. The sample holds fewer than 350,000 clones, about nine tenths seen once. The sequenced sample consisted of PBMCs or T cells enriched from blood (not recorded which). These receptor sequences come from a man in his 60s who had recovered from COVID-19.

This chain links TRBV5-6 with TRBJ2-2; D is possibly TRBD2 (6 bases). With 4 bases removed from V and 3 bases from J, the gap between germline ends came to 13 bases. The CDR3 runs 15 residues. The V gene's germline CDR1 is SGHDT and CDR2 YYEEEE. Here the CDR3 DNA reads TGTGCCAGCAGCCCGAGGCGGGGCTACACCGGGGAGCTGTTTTTT. Its protein is CASSPRRGYTGELFF.

The chain's CDR3 is CAWRGAAGGYTF. CDR3 DNA: TGTGCCTGGAGAGGGGCCGCGGGGGGCTACACCTTC. The chain joins TRBV30 to TRBJ1-2; TRBD1 might be the D (5 bases). V lost 3 bases and J 8 bases, leaving 13 bases between the germline ends. Germline V lookup: CDR1 GTSNPN, CDR2 SVGIG (reference sequence). CDR3 length equals 12 residues.

This clone was recorded once. The chain combines TRBV9 with TRBJ2-4; 9 positions agree with TRBD1. The CDR3 is made up of 15 amino acids. Germline V gene lookup returns CDR1 SGDLS and CDR2 YYNGEE. V dropped 3 bases and J dropped 7; count of bases not matched to a gene: 8. The CDR3 sequence: CASSAKGQGGNIQYF. CDR3 coding DNA: TGTGCCAGCAGCGCCAAGGGACAGGGAGGGAACATTCAGTACTTC.

V is TRBV4-2 and J is TRBJ1-2; D is unresolved. V was shortened by 0 bases and J by 7 bases, with 12 bases between the two germline ends. Germline values: CDR1 LGHNA, CDR2 YNFKEQ. CDR3 length: 14 residues. CDR3 sequence reads: CASSQDYGSGGYTF. In DNA, the CDR3 is TGTGCCAGCAGCCAAGATTACGGGTCGGGTGGCTACACCTTC.

The genes are TRBV19 and TRBJ2-6; D is undetermined. The germline CDR1 and CDR2 sequences are LNHDA and SQIVND (reference sequence). This CDR3 is built from 15 residues. Trimming removed 9 bases from V and 0 bases from J, with 12 bases in between. CDR3 residues: CASKREDSGANVLTF. CDR3 nucleotides: TGTGCCAGCAAAAGAGAAGACTCTGGGGCCAACGTCCTGACTTTC.

This chain connects TRBV20-1 to TRBJ1-2, with TRBD1 as a possible D gene (6 bases). CDR1 is DFQATT and CDR2 is SNEGSKA in the germline V gene (reference sequence). Trimming left V 2 bases short and J 10 bases short, with 11 bases between. This CDR3 is built from 11 residues. This CDR3 reads CSARPTGHYTF. For the CDR3, the DNA is TGCAGTGCTAGACCGACAGGCCACTACACCTTC.

CDR3 bases: TGTGCCAGTAGTAGGGACAGGGAAGAGACCCAGTACTTC. Translating it yields CASSRDREETQYF. The V call is TRBV19, the J call TRBJ2-5, with 9 bases matching TRBD1. Germline assignment: CDR1 LNHDA and CDR2 SQIVND (reference sequence). The V gene end was trimmed by 4 bases and the J gene end by 3 bases; junction bases not matched to a gene: 0. The CDR3 runs to 13 residues.

The chain couples TRBV4-1 to TRBJ2-4; TRBD2 might be the D (6 bases). The CDR3 runs 13 residues. Germline CDR1 is MGHRA and CDR2 is YSYEKL. Trimming removed 0 bases at V and 16 bases at J, with 16 bases between. The CDR3 coding sequence is TGCGCCAGCAGCCAAGACGCCGGGGGACGGTGCTACTTC. Amino acids: CASSQDAGGRCYF.

The chain employs TRBV21-1 and TRBJ2-5; the table's D call TRBD1 went unverified against the DNA. TRBV21-1 is termed a pseudogene. The length of the CDR3 is 10 residues. The CDR3 region has the DNA TGTAAAACAGGGGGGGAGACCCAGTACTTC. It specifies CKTGGETQYF.

The CDR3 loop is CASSLAGGPNTGELFF. CDR3 nucleotides: TGTGCCAGCTCACTAGCGGGAGGCCCGAACACCGGGGAGCTGTTTTTT. The chain couples TRBV18 to TRBJ2-2; TRBD2 agrees at 10 bases. Germline CDR1 is KGHSH and CDR2 is LQKENI. J gave up 0 bases and V 4 bases, and 2 bases lay outside the gene matches. The CDR3 spans 16 residues.

As DNA, the CDR3 is TGTGCCAGCAGTTTATTGGCTAGCGGAAACAATGAGCAGTTCTTC. Protein product: CASSLLASGNNEQFF. The rearrangement uses TRBV28 and TRBJ2-1; 7 bases line up with TRBD2. Germline V lookup: CDR1 MDHEN, CDR2 SYDVKM. The CDR3 covers 15 residues. V lost 1 base to trimming and J lost 5 bases; unmatched junction nucleotides: 5.

V and J are TRBV5-1 and TRBJ2-2; 8 bases map to TRBD1. Germline loops: CDR1 SGHRS, CDR2 YFSETQ. This CDR3 is 16 amino acids long. The V segment lost 4 bases and the J segment 1 base; nucleotides outside the gene matches: 6. The CDR3 DNA follows: TGCGCCAGCAGCCGGACCGGGACAGGGAACACCGGGGAGCTGTTTTTT. Translated: CASSRTGTGNTGELFF.

The chain has TRBV7-2 and TRBJ1-5; the match to TRBD1 covers 10 bases. CDR1 and CDR2 from the germline V gene are SGHTA and FQGNSA. The V gene end was trimmed by 1 base and the J gene end by 4 bases; junction bases not matched to a gene: 4. The CDR3 is 16 amino acids. CDR3 residues: CASSLGSGQGNQPQHF. The CDR3 region has the DNA TGTGCCAGCAGCTTAGGCTCGGGACAGGGGAATCAGCCCCAGCATTTT.